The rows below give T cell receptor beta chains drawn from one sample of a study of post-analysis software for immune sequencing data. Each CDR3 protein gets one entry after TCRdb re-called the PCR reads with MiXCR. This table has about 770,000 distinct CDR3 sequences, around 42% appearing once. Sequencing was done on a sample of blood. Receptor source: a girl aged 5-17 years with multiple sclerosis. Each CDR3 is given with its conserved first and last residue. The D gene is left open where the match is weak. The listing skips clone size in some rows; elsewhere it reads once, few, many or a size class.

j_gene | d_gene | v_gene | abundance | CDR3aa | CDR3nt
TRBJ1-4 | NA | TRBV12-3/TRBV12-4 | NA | CASSFLVPGGEKLFF | TGTGCCAGCAGTTTTTTGGTCCCCGGGGGTGAAAAACTGTTTTTT
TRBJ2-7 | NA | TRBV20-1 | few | CSAHSPAGTPYEQYF | TGCAGTGCTCACTCCCCAGCCGGAACGCCGTACGAGCAGTACTTC
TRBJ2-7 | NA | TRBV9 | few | CASSVGDRYEQYF | TGTGCCAGCAGCGTAGGGGACCGCTACGAGCAGTACTTC
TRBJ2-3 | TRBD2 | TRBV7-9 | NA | CASSLAGGGGRETDTQYF | TGTGCCAGCAGCTTAGCAGGCGGCGGGGGGCGCGAGACAGATACGCAGTATTTT
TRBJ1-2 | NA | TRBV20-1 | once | CSARMGTF | TGCAGTGCTAGAATGGGCACCTTC
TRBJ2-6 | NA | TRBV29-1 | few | CSVGYRSSGANVLTF | TGCAGCGTTGGGTACAGGTCCTCTGGGGCCAACGTCCTGACTTTC
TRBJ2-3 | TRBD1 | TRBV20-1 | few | CSASGTGMRTTDTQYF | TGCAGTGCTTCCGGGACAGGGATGAGAACCACAGATACGCAGTATTTT
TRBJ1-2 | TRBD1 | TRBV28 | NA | CASSWVDRGIYGYTF | TGTGCCAGCAGTTGGGTGGACAGGGGGATCTATGGCTACACCTTC
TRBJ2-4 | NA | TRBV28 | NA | CASSLGPGIQYF | TGTGCCAGCAGTTTAGGCCCAGGCATTCAGTACTTC
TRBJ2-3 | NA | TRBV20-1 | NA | CSAKLPSTDTQYF | TGCAGTGCTAAGCTACCTTCCACAGATACGCAGTATTTT
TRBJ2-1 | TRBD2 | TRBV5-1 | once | CASRASGSNEQFF | TGCGCCAGCAGGGCTAGCGGGAGCAATGAGCAGTTCTTC
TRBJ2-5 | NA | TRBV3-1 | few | CASSDGAQETQYF | TGTGCCAGCAGCGACGGGGCCCAAGAGACCCAGTACTTC
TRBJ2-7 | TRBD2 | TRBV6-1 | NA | CASRLAYYEQYF | TGTGCCAGTAGACTAGCGTATTACGAGCAGTACTTC
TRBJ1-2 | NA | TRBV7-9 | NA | CASSLEVREDYTF | TGTGCCAGCAGCTTAGAGGTCAGGGAAGACTACACCTTC
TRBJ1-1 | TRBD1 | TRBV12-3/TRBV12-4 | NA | CASRNRGGTEAFF | TGTGCCAGCAGGAACAGGGGAGGGACTGAAGCTTTCTTT
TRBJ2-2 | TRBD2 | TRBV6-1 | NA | CASRPSGANTGELFF | TGTGCCAGCAGGCCCAGCGGGGCGAACACCGGGGAGCTGTTTTTT
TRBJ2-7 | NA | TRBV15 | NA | CATSTRPYNVTYEQYF | TGTGCCACCAGCACCCGACCGTACAACGTTACCTACGAGCAGTACTTC
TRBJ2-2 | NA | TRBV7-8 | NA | CASSLVRASPNTGELFF | TGTGCCAGCAGCTTAGTCCGGGCTAGCCCGAACACCGGGGAGCTGTTTTTT
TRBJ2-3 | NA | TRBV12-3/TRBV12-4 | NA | CASSAIRVRADTQYF | TGTGCCAGCAGTGCAATCAGGGTGAGAGCAGATACGCAGTATTTT
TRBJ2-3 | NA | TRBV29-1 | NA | CSVCGTSLTDTQYF | TGCAGCGTCTGTGGGACATCCCTCACAGATACGCAGTATTTT
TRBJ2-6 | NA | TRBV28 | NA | CASGQPGANVLTF | TGTGCCAGCGGACAGCCGGGGGCCAACGTCCTGACTTTC
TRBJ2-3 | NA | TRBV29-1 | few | CSVVWGSPLNTQYF | TGCAGCGTTGTGTGGGGCTCCCCCCTAAATACGCAGTATTTT
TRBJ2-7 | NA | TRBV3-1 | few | CASSQVADPYEQYF | TGTGCCAGCAGCCAAGTGGCAGATCCCTACGAGCAGTACTTC
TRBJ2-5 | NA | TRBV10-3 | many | CAISEAGTPGTQYF | TGTGCCATCAGTGAGGCTGGGACCCCGGGGACCCAGTACTTC
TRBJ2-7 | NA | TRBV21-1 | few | CASSSLVVYEQYF | TGTGCCAGCAGCTCCCTTGTGGTCTACGAGCAGTACTTC
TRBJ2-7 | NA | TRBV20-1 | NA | CSPQSGFGGYEQYF | TGCAGTCCCCAATCTGGTTTCGGGGGATACGAGCAGTACTTC
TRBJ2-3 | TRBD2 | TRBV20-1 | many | CSARLAGGTLDTQYF | TGCAGTGCTAGACTAGCGGGGGGAACCCTAGATACGCAGTATTTT
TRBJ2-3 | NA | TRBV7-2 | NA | CASSQKSTDTQYF | TGTGCCAGCAGCCAAAAAAGCACAGATACGCAGTATTTT
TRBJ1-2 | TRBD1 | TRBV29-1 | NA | CSDGQGMTAADYGYTF | TGCAGCGACGGACAGGGGATGACAGCCGCGGACTATGGCTACACCTTC
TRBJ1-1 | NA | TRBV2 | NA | CASSEKRTEAFF | TGTGCCAGCAGTGAAAAGAGAACTGAAGCTTTCTTT
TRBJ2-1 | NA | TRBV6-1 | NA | CASDGGGRYYNEQFF | TGTGCCAGTGATGGGGGCGGGCGGTATTACAATGAGCAGTTCTTC
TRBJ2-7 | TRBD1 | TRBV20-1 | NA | CSARDRQGAWEQYF | TGCAGTGCTAGAGATCGACAGGGGGCGTGGGAGCAGTACTTC
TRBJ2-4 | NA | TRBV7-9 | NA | CVSSYGEVGSGNIQYF | TGTGTCAGCAGCTATGGGGAGGTTGGGAGCGGGAACATTCAGTACTTC
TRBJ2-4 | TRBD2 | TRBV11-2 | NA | CASSYGRGGAKNIQYF | TGTGCCAGCAGCTACGGGAGGGGAGGGGCGAAAAACATTCAGTACTTC
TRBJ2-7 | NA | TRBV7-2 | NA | CASSLGGFMGEQYF | TGTGCCAGCAGCTTGGGCGGCTTTATGGGCGAGCAGTACTTC
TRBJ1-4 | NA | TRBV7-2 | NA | CASSHVSGLDEKLFF | TGTGCCAGCAGCCATGTGTCTGGGTTGGATGAAAAACTGTTTTTT
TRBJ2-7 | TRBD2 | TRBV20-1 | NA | CSARDYGLAGGSSCEQYF | TGCAGTGCTAGAGATTACGGACTAGCGGGGGGCAGCTCCTGCGAGCAGTACTTC
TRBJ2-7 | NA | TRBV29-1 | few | CSVAGEYEQYF | TGCAGCGTTGCAGGGGAGTACGAGCAGTACTTC
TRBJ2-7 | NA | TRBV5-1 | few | CASSLRGGAYEQYF | TGCGCCAGCAGCTTGAGGGGGGGAGCCTACGAGCAGTACTTC
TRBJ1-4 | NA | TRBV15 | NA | CATSRDRDPREKLFF | TGTGCCACCAGCAGAGACCGGGACCCTCGGGAAAAACTGTTTTTT
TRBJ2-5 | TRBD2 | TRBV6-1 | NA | CASSELGTRKETQYF | TGTGCCAGCAGTGAACTAGGGACTAGGAAAGAGACCCAGTACTTC
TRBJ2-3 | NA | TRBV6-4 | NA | CASSERDGDTQYF | TGTGCCAGCAGTGAACGGGACGGGGATACGCAGTATTTT
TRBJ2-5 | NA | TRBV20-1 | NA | CSAWEETQYF | TGCAGTGCTTGGGAAGAGACCCAGTACTTC
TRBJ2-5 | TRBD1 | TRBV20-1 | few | CSAETGAGLETQYF | TGCAGTGCTGAAACAGGGGCGGGTTTAGAGACCCAGTACTTC
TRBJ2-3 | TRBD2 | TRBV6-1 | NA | CASGTSGSQDTQYF | TGTGCCAGCGGGACTAGCGGGAGTCAGGATACGCAGTATTTT
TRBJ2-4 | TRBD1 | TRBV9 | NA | CASSVEGHGTGYPVAKNIQYF | TGTGCCAGCAGCGTAGAGGGGCACGGGACAGGGTATCCAGTAGCCAAAAACATTCAGTACTTC
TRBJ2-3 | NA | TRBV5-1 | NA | CASAGRQVNTDTQYF | TGCGCCAGCGCCGGGCGCCAGGTGAACACAGATACGCAGTATTTT
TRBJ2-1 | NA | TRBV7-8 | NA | CASSLYFSGSSYNEQFF | TGTGCCAGCAGCTTATACTTTAGCGGCAGCTCCTACAATGAGCAGTTCTTC
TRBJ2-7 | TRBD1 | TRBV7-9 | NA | CAGSRRQGLQYEQYF | TGTGCCGGCAGCCGCAGACAGGGGTTGCAATACGAGCAGTACTTC
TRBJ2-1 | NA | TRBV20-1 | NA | CSASSRGNEQFF | TGCAGTGCTAGCTCCAGAGGGAATGAGCAGTTCTTC
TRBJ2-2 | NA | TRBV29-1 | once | CSASGQYGELFF | TGCAGCGCCTCGGGACAATACGGGGAGCTGTTTTTT
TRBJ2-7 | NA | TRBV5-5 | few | CASSLRQVDYEQYF | TGTGCCAGCAGCTTGCGGCAGGTGGACTACGAGCAGTACTTC
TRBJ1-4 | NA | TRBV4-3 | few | CASSQVGGGPTNEKLFF | TGCGCCAGCAGCCAAGTGGGAGGGGGGCCAACTAATGAAAAACTGTTTTTT
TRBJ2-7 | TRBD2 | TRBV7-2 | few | CASSSRGTSGRGEQYF | TGTGCCAGCAGTTCCCGCGGGACTAGCGGGAGGGGTGAGCAGTACTTC
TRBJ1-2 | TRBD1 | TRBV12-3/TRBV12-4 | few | CASSLTGVGSGYTF | TGTGCCAGCAGCTTGACAGGGGTTGGTTCGGGCTACACCTTC